Below are 25 T cell receptor beta chains sequenced from a single sample in a study of TIL therapy for anti-PD-1-resistant metastatic lung cancer. Specified time point: pre-treatment sample, taken before nivolumab and TIL therapy. The libraries were made with immunoSEQ v3. Profiled with immunoSEQ multiplex PCR; TCRdb holds only in-frame clones, not every one. The repertoire holds tens of thousands of clones, with around three quarters as singletons. The material sequenced was blood, taken at baseline. These receptors all stem from a man in his 70s with non-small cell lung cancer.

In nucleotides, the CDR3 is TGTGCCAGCAGCTTATCGACTCCTGGAAACACCATATATTTT. Protein sequence: CASSLSTPGNTIYF. The chain couples TRBV11-1 to TRBJ1-3; no definite D call. The CDR3 contains 14 residues. CDR1 and CDR2 from the germline V gene are SGHAT and FQDESV (reference sequence). The ends were cut back, 2 bases at V and 2 bases at J, with 7 bases in the middle.

The CDR3 loop reads CASSLGAAGPKYEQYF. CDR3 nucleotide sequence: TGTGCCAGCAGTTTAGGAGCGGCGGGTCCGAAATACGAGCAGTACTTC. The chain recombines TRBV27 with TRBJ2-7; TRBD2 might be the D (5 bases). Trimming left V 2 bases short and J 4 bases short, with 18 bases between. The CDR3 extends over 16 amino acids. The germline V gene encodes CDR1 MNHEY and CDR2 SMNVEV (reference sequence).

V is TRBV14 and J is TRBJ2-2; 15 nucleotides agree with TRBD2. V gave up 0 bases and J gave up 5 bases; unmatched junction bases: 7. The CDR3 has 19 amino acids. Germline loops: CDR1 SGHDN, CDR2 FVKESK. CDR3 in DNA: TGTGCCAGCAGCCAAGAGTGGACTAGCGGGAGGGCCTTTACCGGGGAGCTGTTTTTT. Translated, it gives CASSQEWTSGRAFTGELFF.

The J gene is TRBJ1-1, the V gene TRBV18; D is undetermined. The CDR3 is 15 amino acids. Germline V gives CDR1 KGHSH, CDR2 LQKENI. Trimming pared 1 base from V and 7 bases from J, leaving 16 bases between. The CDR3: CASSPLQSEDNEAFF. DNA for the CDR3: TGTGCCAGCTCACCACTACAGTCAGAGGATAATGAAGCTTTCTTT.

J is TRBJ1-2 and V is TRBV7-6; possible D gene TRBD1, 5 bases. V was trimmed by 0 bases and J by 4 bases, leaving 15 bases between them. Germline-derived CDR1 and CDR2 are SGHVS and FNYEAQ. The CDR3 runs 16 residues. The CDR3 DNA reads TGTGCCAGCAGCTTAGCTATTGGGACTCTGGGCTATGGCTACACCTTC. Amino acid sequence: CASSLAIGTLGYGYTF. Full variable domain (rest looked up from reference TRBV7-6 and TRBJ1-2): GAGVSQSPRYKVTKRGQDVALRCDPISGHVSLYWYRQALGQGPEFLTYFNYEAQQDKSGLPNDRFSAERPEGSISTLTIQRTEQRDSAMYRCASSLAIGTLGYGYTFGSGTRLTVV.

This chain joins TRBV10-2 and TRBJ2-2, with 9 bases aligning to TRBD2. CDR1 and CDR2 (germline): WSHSY, SAAADI. V lost 3 bases to trimming and J lost 4 bases; unmatched junction nucleotides: 6. This CDR3 has 16 amino acids. The CDR3 DNA reads TGCGCCAGCAGTGATTTCCCGCGGGAGGGCACCGGGGAGCTGTTTTTT. Amino acids: CASSDFPREGTGELFF.

The chain recombines TRBV15 with TRBJ2-2; D may be TRBD2 (5 bases). This CDR3 region has 16 residues. Germline V gene data show CDR1 as LNHNV and CDR2 as YYDKDF (reference sequence). V was shortened by 0 bases and J by 0 bases, with 8 bases between the two germline ends. The CDR3 reads CATSRERAANTGELFF. The CDR3 DNA sequence: TGTGCCACCAGCAGAGAGAGGGCGGCGAACACCGGGGAGCTGTTTTTT. The entire variable domain, with the rest obtained from reference TRBV15 and TRBJ2-2, is as follows: DAMVIQNPRYQVTQFGKPVTLSCSQTLNHNVMYWYQQKSSQAPKLLFHYYDKDFNNEADTPDNFQSRRPNTSFCFLDIRSPGLGDTAMYLCATSRERAANTGELFFGEGSRLTVL.

J is TRBJ1-3 and V is TRBV4-2; 8 nucleotides match TRBD1. The CDR3 totals 16 residues. Germline assignment: CDR1 LGHNA and CDR2 YNFKEQ. Trimming removed 4 bases from V and 0 bases from J; junction bases left unmatched: 5. The CDR3 protein is CASSRGTGSSGNTIYF. In DNA, the CDR3 is TGTGCCAGCAGCCGTGGGACAGGAAGCTCTGGAAACACCATATATTTT.

The chain carries TRBV19 and TRBJ2-1; TRBD2 matches 12 bases. The CDR3 sequence is 17 residues long. Germline V lookup: CDR1 LNHDA, CDR2 SQIVND (reference sequence). Losses at the gene ends were 0 bases for V and 3 bases for J; bases not matched to a gene: 3. This CDR3 is CASSIESSGRVYNEQFF. CDR3 nucleotides: TGTGCCAGTAGTATAGAATCTAGCGGGAGGGTCTACAATGAGCAGTTCTTC.

This clone showed up just once. The genes are TRBV11-3 and TRBJ2-5; 13 bases agree with TRBD2. The CDR3 runs 17 residues. Germline values: CDR1 SGHNT, CDR2 YENEEA. V gave up 1 base and J gave up 2 bases; unmatched junction bases: 4. The CDR3 loop reads CASSLGPGLAGQETQYF. CDR3 DNA sequence: TGTGCCAGCAGCTTAGGGCCGGGACTAGCGGGGCAAGAGACCCAGTACTTC. Combining the CDR3 with reference TRBV11-3 and TRBJ2-5 gives the whole variable domain EAGVVQSPRYKIIEKKQPVAFWCNPISGHNTLYWYLQNLGQGPELLIRYENEEAVDDSQLPKDRFSAERLKGVDSTLKIQPAELGDSAVYLCASSLGPGLAGQETQYFGPGTRLLVL.

The CDR3 region has the DNA TGTGCCAGCAGCCAAGGAATAGATTCACCCCTCCACTTT. Residues: CASSQGIDSPLHF. This sequence joins TRBV4-2 and TRBJ1-6; D not resolved. Trimming removed 1 base from V and 8 bases from J, with 6 bases in between. The germline CDR1 and CDR2 sequences are LGHNA and YNFKEQ. The CDR3 is made up of 13 amino acids.

This clone was detected once. The V and J genes are TRBV15 and TRBJ2-5, with D maybe TRBD2 (6 bases). Germline CDR1 and CDR2: LNHNV and YYDKDF (reference sequence). CDR3 size: 16 residues. V was trimmed by 1 base and J by 4 bases, leaving 16 bases between them. CDR3 protein: CATSRGLEGGGETQYF. The CDR3 nucleotides read TGTGCCACCAGCAGAGGGCTGGAGGGAGGTGGAGAGACCCAGTACTTC.

The rearrangement joins TRBV7-2 to TRBJ2-2; 11 bases map to TRBD2. The CDR3 runs 14 residues. Germline lookup yields CDR1 SGHTA and CDR2 FQGNSA. Unmatched junction bases numbered 1, after V lost 4 bases and J lost 6 bases. This CDR3 reads CASSSGLAAGELFF. The CDR3 coding sequence is TGTGCCAGCAGCTCGGGACTAGCGGCCGGGGAGCTGTTTTTT.

The gene calls are TRBV4-1 and TRBJ1-4, with no clear D. The CDR3 sequence is 16 residues long. Germline CDR1 MGHRA, CDR2 YSYEKL. Trimming stripped 5 bases from V and 4 bases from J, with 17 bases between. The CDR3 DNA sequence: TGCGCCAGCAGCATCCGAAACACCGCCTTTAATGAAAAACTGTTTTTT. Translated: CASSIRNTAFNEKLFF.

V usage is TRBV7-3 and J usage is TRBJ2-2; D uncertain. Germline V gene sequence: CDR1 SGHTA, CDR2 FQGTGA. The CDR3 is 13 residues long. V was pared by 1 base and J by 6 bases, with 6 bases between. DNA for the CDR3: TGTGCCAGCAGCTTAATCCAGTCCGGGGAGCTGTTTTTT. Translated, it gives CASSLIQSGELFF.

The chain uses TRBV10-1 and TRBJ2-7; D uncertain. The germline V gene encodes CDR1 WNHNN and CDR2 SYGVQD (reference sequence). V gave up 4 bases and J gave up 4 bases, with 2 bases separating them. The CDR3 runs to 10 residues. CDR3 in DNA: TGCGCCAGCAGTGGGTACGAGCAGTACTTC. Amino acids: CASSGYEQYF.

This sequence joins TRBV13 and TRBJ2-2, with D unclear. The germline CDR1 and CDR2 sequences are PRHDT and FYEKMQ (reference sequence). V dropped 5 bases and J dropped 1 base, with 11 bases sitting between them. This CDR3 spans 15 amino acids. In DNA, the CDR3 is TGTGCCAGCAGCGGATCGACAAAGAACACCGGGGAGCTGTTTTTT. Amino acids: CASSGSTKNTGELFF.

The chain has TRBV7-6 and TRBJ2-1; 9 nucleotides match TRBD2. The CDR3 totals 13 residues. The V segment lost 7 bases and the J segment 7 bases; nucleotides outside the gene matches: 5. The V gene's germline CDR1 is SGHVS and CDR2 FNYEAQ. The CDR3 DNA reads as TGTGCCAGCACCCCGCGGGAGGGTAATGAGCAGTTCTTC. Its protein is CASTPREGNEQFF.

This chain uses TRBV18 with TRBJ2-6, with a tentative D call TRBD2 (6 bases). Germline assignment: CDR1 KGHSH and CDR2 LQKENI. The CDR3 is 16 residues long. The V gene lost 3 bases and the J gene lost 4 bases, with 13 bases spanning the gap. The chain's CDR3 is CASSPGTPIGANVLTF. CDR3 DNA sequence: TGTGCCAGCTCACCCGGGACTCCCATAGGGGCCAACGTCCTGACTTTC.

This rearrangement joins TRBV2 to TRBJ1-4, with TRBD1 matching 7 bases. Germline CDR1 reads SNHLY; CDR2 reads FYNNEI. The CDR3 covers 11 residues. CDR3 sequence: CAGGQDEKLFF. In DNA, the CDR3 is TGTGCGGGAGGACAGGATGAAAAACTGTTTTTT.

J is TRBJ2-3 and V is TRBV27; 8 bases line up with TRBD2. The CDR3 totals 17 residues. Germline lookup yields CDR1 MNHEY and CDR2 SMNVEV (reference sequence). V gave up 7 bases and J gave up 4 bases; unmatched junction bases: 16. CDR3 nucleotide sequence: TGTGCCAGCAATCGTAGGGGAGCGGGAGAGTCTTCAGATACGCAGTATTTT. It codes for CASNRRGAGESSDTQYF.

This sequence joins TRBV7-3 and TRBJ2-7; 10 bases agree with TRBD2. The V segment lost 5 bases and the J segment 7 bases; nucleotides outside the gene matches: 11. The germline V gene has CDR1 SGHTA and CDR2 FQGTGA. CDR3 length: 15 residues. CDR3 nucleotides: TGTGCCAGCAGCAAATTAGCGGGAGGCCAGGGGGAGCAGTACTTC. This translates into CASSKLAGGQGEQYF.

This sequence joins TRBV5-6 and TRBJ2-3; TRBD2 matches at 11 bases. The ends lost 1 base at V and 6 bases at J; junction bases unmatched: 1. Germline V gene data show CDR1 as SGHDT and CDR2 as YYEEEE. CDR3 size: 14 residues. CDR3 nucleotides: TGTGCCAGCAGCTTGACTAGCGGGAGTGATACGCAGTATTTT. It translates to CASSLTSGSDTQYF. Based on the CDR3 plus reference TRBV5-6 and TRBJ2-3, the full variable domain is DAGVTQSPTHLIKTRGQQVTLRCSPKSGHDTVSWYQQALGQGPQFIFQYYEEEERQRGNFPDRFSGHQFPNYSSELNVNALLLGDSALYLCASSLTSGSDTQYFGPGTRLTVL.

A few counts support this clone. The V and J genes are TRBV7-9 and TRBJ1-2; no definite D call. Looked up from germline, CDR1 is SEHNR and CDR2 is FQNEAQ (reference sequence). Trimming removed 5 bases at V and 2 bases at J, with 9 bases between. CDR3 length: 13 amino acids. The CDR3 loop reads CASSPQENYGYTF. The CDR3 DNA reads as TGTGCCAGCAGCCCTCAGGAGAACTATGGCTACACCTTC.

This clone came up once. The J gene is TRBJ2-7, the V gene TRBV4-2, with TRBD2 matching 7 bases. V was pared by 0 bases and J by 9 bases, with 2 bases of the junction left unmatched. Looked up from germline, CDR1 is LGHNA and CDR2 is YNFKEQ. This CDR3 has 12 amino acids. This chain's CDR3 is CASSQEGGRQYF. In DNA form, the CDR3 reads TGTGCCAGCAGCCAAGAAGGCGGGAGGCAGTACTTC.